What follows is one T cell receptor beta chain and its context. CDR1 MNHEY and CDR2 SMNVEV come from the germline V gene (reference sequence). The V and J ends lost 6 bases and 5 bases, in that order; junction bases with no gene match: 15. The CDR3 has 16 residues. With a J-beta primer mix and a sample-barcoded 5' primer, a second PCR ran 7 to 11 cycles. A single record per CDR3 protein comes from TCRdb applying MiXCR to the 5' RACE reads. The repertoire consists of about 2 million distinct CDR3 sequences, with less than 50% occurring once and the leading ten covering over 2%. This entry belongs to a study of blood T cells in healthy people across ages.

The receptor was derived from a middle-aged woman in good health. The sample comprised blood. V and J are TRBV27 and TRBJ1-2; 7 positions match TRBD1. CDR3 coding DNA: TGTGCCAGCAGACTCGCCGGGACAGATTTTCATTATGGCTACACCTTC. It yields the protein CASRLAGTDFHYGYTF.